This is a list of T cell receptor beta chains from one sample in a study of shared clonotypes between healthy human individuals. Sequencing was performed with immunoSEQ multiplex PCR; in TCRdb, only in-frame clones are kept and a portion is missing. The profile shows under 1,100,000 clones, 65% to 75% of them singletons. The sequencing sample was made of memory CD4+ T cells sorted from blood. These receptors originate from a man between 18 and 35 years old in good health. Both conserved end residues are part of each CDR3. A D gene is named only where the DNA matches it firmly. The size of a clone is reported for some rows only, either as once, few or many, or as a class for expanded clones.

v_call: TRBV6-1; j_call: TRBJ1-2; d_call: -; clone_size: -; cdr3_aa: CASSEEGYGYTF; cdr3_nt: TGTGCCAGCAGTGAAGAGGGATATGGCTACACCTTC
v_call: TRBV29-1; j_call: TRBJ2-7; d_call: -; clone_size: -; cdr3_aa: CSASSTVSYEQYF; cdr3_nt: TGCAGCGCCTCCTCGACAGTCTCCTACGAGCAGTACTTC
v_call: TRBV7-9; j_call: TRBJ1-6; d_call: -; clone_size: -; cdr3_aa: CASSPGDTHNSPLHF; cdr3_nt: TGTGCCAGCAGCCCCGGGGACACCCATAATTCACCCCTCCACTTT
v_call: TRBV5-1; j_call: TRBJ1-1; d_call: -; clone_size: -; cdr3_aa: CASSMVDRMNTEAFF; cdr3_nt: TGCGCCAGCAGCATGGTAGACCGAATGAACACTGAAGCTTTCTTT
v_call: TRBV6-5; j_call: TRBJ2-5; d_call: -; clone_size: -; cdr3_aa: CASILQGFWYF; cdr3_nt: TGTGCCAGCATTTTACAGGGTTTTTGGTACTTC
v_call: TRBV11-3; j_call: TRBJ1-5; d_call: TRBD1; clone_size: once; cdr3_aa: CASSLPEGAGGGQPQHF; cdr3_nt: TGTGCCAGCAGTTTACCGGAAGGGGCAGGGGGCGGTCAGCCCCAGCATTTT
v_call: TRBV18; j_call: TRBJ1-3; d_call: -; clone_size: -; cdr3_aa: CASSPNGVTAGNTIYF; cdr3_nt: TGTGCCAGCTCACCAAATGGGGTGACCGCCGGAAACACCATATATTTT
v_call: TRBV5-5; j_call: TRBJ1-5; d_call: -; clone_size: -; cdr3_aa: CASSLNAREYQPQHF; cdr3_nt: TGTGCCAGCAGCTTAAACGCGAGGGAGTATCAGCCCCAGCATTTT
v_call: TRBV11-3; j_call: TRBJ2-3; d_call: TRBD1; clone_size: -; cdr3_aa: CASSSDRGADTQYF; cdr3_nt: TGTGCCAGCAGTTCGGACAGGGGCGCAGATACGCAGTATTTT
v_call: TRBV30; j_call: TRBJ1-1; d_call: -; clone_size: -; cdr3_aa: CAWSVMNTEAFF; cdr3_nt: TGTGCCTGGAGTGTCATGAACACTGAAGCTTTCTTT
v_call: TRBV2; j_call: TRBJ1-5; d_call: TRBD1; clone_size: once; cdr3_aa: CASTTFGTGRDQPQHF; cdr3_nt: TGTGCCAGTACTACTTTTGGGACAGGGCGAGATCAGCCCCAGCATTTT
v_call: TRBV18; j_call: TRBJ2-7; d_call: TRBD2; clone_size: -; cdr3_aa: CASSQEAGITYEQYF; cdr3_nt: TGTGCCAGCTCCCAGGAAGCGGGGATCACCTACGAGCAGTACTTC
v_call: TRBV18; j_call: TRBJ2-5; d_call: TRBD2; clone_size: once; cdr3_aa: CASSDNGGEETQYF; cdr3_nt: TGTGCCAGCTCAGACAACGGGGGGGAAGAGACCCAGTACTTC
v_call: TRBV18; j_call: TRBJ1-5; d_call: TRBD1; clone_size: -; cdr3_aa: CASSLSGTGSNQPQHF; cdr3_nt: TGTGCCAGCTCACTCTCCGGGACAGGTAGCAATCAGCCCCAGCATTTT
v_call: TRBV19; j_call: TRBJ2-1; d_call: TRBD2; clone_size: -; cdr3_aa: CASDSSGRRRFF; cdr3_nt: TGTGCCAGTGATTCTAGCGGGAGGCGTCGGTTCTTC
v_call: TRBV19; j_call: TRBJ1-1; d_call: -; clone_size: -; cdr3_aa: CASTGVTEAFF; cdr3_nt: TGTGCCAGTACGGGGGTAACTGAAGCTTTCTTT
v_call: TRBV5-6; j_call: TRBJ1-2; d_call: TRBD1; clone_size: few; cdr3_aa: CASSADRSYGYTF; cdr3_nt: TGTGCCAGCAGCGCGGACAGGTCCTATGGCTACACCTTC
v_call: TRBV18; j_call: TRBJ1-2; d_call: -; clone_size: -; cdr3_aa: CASSPPTGDGYTF; cdr3_nt: TGTGCCAGCTCACCACCGACAGGTGACGGCTACACCTTC
v_call: TRBV11-3; j_call: TRBJ1-1; d_call: TRBD1; clone_size: -; cdr3_aa: CASSRGTGVNTEAFF; cdr3_nt: TGTGCCAGCAGCCGTGGGACAGGGGTGAACACTGAAGCTTTCTTT
v_call: TRBV4-1; j_call: TRBJ1-1; d_call: -; clone_size: -; cdr3_aa: CASSPGTRLFKPMNTEAFF; cdr3_nt: TGCGCCAGCAGCCCCGGAACGAGGCTTTTTAAACCTATGAACACTGAAGCTTTCTTT
v_call: TRBV28; j_call: TRBJ2-3; d_call: -; clone_size: -; cdr3_aa: CASSWGTVGTDTQYF; cdr3_nt: TGTGCCAGCAGTTGGGGGACGGTCGGCACAGATACGCAGTATTTT
v_call: TRBV5-1; j_call: TRBJ1-1; d_call: TRBD1; clone_size: -; cdr3_aa: CASSLGLRDRGTEAFF; cdr3_nt: TGCGCCAGCAGCTTGGGACTCCGGGACAGGGGCACTGAAGCTTTCTTT
v_call: TRBV5-1; j_call: TRBJ2-5; d_call: -; clone_size: -; cdr3_aa: CASSPLSAETQYF; cdr3_nt: TGCGCCAGCAGCCCATTGTCGGCCGAGACCCAGTACTTC
v_call: TRBV10-2; j_call: TRBJ2-4; d_call: TRBD2; clone_size: -; cdr3_aa: CASSPTGGRAKNIQYF; cdr3_nt: TGCGCCAGCAGTCCAACGGGGGGGAGGGCCAAAAACATTCAGTACTTC
v_call: TRBV27; j_call: TRBJ2-5; d_call: -; clone_size: -; cdr3_aa: CASGSSSPATQYF; cdr3_nt: TGTGCCAGCGGCTCTAGCTCCCCAGCGACCCAGTACTTC
v_call: TRBV11-2; j_call: TRBJ2-1; d_call: TRBD1; clone_size: few; cdr3_aa: CASSQGQGAPNEQFF; cdr3_nt: TGTGCCAGCAGCCAGGGACAGGGGGCGCCTAATGAGCAGTTCTTC
v_call: TRBV29-1; j_call: TRBJ2-5; d_call: -; clone_size: -; cdr3_aa: CSVVAPETQYF; cdr3_nt: TGCAGCGTTGTAGCGCCAGAGACCCAGTACTTC
v_call: TRBV30; j_call: TRBJ1-1; d_call: -; clone_size: -; cdr3_aa: CAWKDVAEAFF; cdr3_nt: TGTGCCTGGAAGGACGTCGCTGAAGCTTTCTTT
v_call: TRBV5-6; j_call: TRBJ1-2; d_call: -; clone_size: -; cdr3_aa: CASSLGVNYGYTF; cdr3_nt: TGTGCCAGCAGCTTGGGCGTTAACTATGGCTACACCTTC
v_call: TRBV29-1; j_call: TRBJ1-1; d_call: -; clone_size: -; cdr3_aa: CSVDEARNTEAFF; cdr3_nt: TGCAGCGTTGACGAGGCGCGGAACACTGAAGCTTTCTTT
v_call: TRBV5-4; j_call: TRBJ2-5; d_call: TRBD2; clone_size: -; cdr3_aa: CASSLRTRLMETQYF; cdr3_nt: TGTGCCAGCAGCTTGCGGACTAGACTTATGGAGACCCAGTACTTC
v_call: TRBV15; j_call: TRBJ1-2; d_call: -; clone_size: -; cdr3_aa: CATSRDHPYGYTF; cdr3_nt: TGTGCCACCAGCAGAGATCACCCCTATGGCTACACCTTC
v_call: TRBV7-2; j_call: TRBJ2-1; d_call: -; clone_size: few; cdr3_aa: CASSLDTDSYNEQFF; cdr3_nt: TGTGCCAGCAGCTTAGATACAGACTCCTACAATGAGCAGTTCTTC